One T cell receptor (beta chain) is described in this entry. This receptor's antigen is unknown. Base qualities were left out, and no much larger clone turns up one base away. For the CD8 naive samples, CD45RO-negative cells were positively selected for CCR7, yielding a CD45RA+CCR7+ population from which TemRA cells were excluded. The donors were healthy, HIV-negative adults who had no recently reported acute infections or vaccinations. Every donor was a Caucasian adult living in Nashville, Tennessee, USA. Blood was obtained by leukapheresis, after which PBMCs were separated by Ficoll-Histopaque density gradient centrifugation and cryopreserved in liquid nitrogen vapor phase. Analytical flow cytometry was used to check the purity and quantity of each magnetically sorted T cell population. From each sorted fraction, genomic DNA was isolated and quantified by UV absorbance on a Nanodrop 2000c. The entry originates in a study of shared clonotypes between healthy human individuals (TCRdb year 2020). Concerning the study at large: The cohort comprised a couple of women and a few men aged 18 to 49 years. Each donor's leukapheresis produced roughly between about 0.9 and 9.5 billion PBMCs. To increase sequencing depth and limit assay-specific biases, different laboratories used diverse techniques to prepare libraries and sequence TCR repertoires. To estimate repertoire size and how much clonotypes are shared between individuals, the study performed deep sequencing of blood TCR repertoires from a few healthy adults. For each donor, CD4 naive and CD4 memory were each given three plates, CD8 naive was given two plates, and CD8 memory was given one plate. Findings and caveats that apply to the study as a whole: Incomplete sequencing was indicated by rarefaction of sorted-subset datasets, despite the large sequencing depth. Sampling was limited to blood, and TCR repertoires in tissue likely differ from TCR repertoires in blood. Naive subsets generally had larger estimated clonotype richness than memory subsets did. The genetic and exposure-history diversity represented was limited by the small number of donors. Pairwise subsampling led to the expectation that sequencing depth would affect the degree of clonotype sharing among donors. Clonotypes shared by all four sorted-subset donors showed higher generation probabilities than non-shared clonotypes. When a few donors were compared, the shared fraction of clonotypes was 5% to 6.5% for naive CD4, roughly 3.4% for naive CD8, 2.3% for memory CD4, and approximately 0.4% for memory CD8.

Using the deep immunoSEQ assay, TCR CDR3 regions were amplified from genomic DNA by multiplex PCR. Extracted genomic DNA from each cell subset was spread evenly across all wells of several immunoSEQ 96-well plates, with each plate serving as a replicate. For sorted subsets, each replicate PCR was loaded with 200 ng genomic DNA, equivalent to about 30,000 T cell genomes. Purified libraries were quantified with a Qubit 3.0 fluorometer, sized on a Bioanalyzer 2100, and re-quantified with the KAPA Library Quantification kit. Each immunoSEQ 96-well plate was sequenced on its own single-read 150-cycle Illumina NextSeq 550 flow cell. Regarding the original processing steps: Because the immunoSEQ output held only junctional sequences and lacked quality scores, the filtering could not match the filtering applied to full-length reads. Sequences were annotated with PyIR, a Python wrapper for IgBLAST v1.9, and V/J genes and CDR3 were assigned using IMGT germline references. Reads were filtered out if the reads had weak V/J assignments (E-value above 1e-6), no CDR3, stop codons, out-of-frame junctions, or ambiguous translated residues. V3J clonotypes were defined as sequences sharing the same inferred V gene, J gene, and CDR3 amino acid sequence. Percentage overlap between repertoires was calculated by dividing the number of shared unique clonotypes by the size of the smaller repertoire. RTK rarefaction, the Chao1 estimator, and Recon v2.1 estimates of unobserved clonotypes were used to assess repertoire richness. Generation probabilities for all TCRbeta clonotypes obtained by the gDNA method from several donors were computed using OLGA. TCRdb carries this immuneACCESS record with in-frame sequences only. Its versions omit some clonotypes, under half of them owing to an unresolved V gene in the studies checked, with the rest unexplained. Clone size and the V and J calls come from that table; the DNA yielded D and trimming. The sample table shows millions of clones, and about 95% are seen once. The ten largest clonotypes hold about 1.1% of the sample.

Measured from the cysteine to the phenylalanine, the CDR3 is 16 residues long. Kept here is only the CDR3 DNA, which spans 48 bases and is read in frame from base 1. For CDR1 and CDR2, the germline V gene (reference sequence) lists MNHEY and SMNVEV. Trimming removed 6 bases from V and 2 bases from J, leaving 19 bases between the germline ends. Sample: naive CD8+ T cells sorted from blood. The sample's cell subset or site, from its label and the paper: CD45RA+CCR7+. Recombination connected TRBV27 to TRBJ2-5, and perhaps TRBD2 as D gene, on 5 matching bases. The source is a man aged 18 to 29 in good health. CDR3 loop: CASRRETSGIQETQYF. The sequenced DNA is TGTGCCAGCAGGCGCGAAACCTCGGGGATTCAAGAGACCCAGTACTTC.